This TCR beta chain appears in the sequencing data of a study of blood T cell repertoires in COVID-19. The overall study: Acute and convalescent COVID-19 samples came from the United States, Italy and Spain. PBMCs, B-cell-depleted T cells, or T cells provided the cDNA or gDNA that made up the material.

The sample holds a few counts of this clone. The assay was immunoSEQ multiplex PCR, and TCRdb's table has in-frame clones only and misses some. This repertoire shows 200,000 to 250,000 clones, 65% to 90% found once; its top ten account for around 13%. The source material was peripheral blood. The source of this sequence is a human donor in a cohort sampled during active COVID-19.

In nucleotides, the CDR3 is TGTGCCTGGAGTCCGGGACTCCTGCCCAATCAGCCCCAGCATTTT. It translates to CAWSPGLLPNQPQHF. The rearrangement joins TRBV30 to TRBJ1-5; D perhaps matches TRBD1 (5 bases). This CDR3 is 15 amino acids long. With 2 bases removed from V and 3 bases from J, the gap between germline ends came to 14 bases. The germline V gene has CDR1 GTSNPN and CDR2 SVGIG (reference sequence).